A single sample gave rise to the 5 T cell receptor beta chains below, sequenced in a study of blood T cell repertoires in COVID-19. The assay was immunoSEQ multiplex PCR, and TCRdb's table has in-frame clones only and misses some. The sample carries about 120,000 clones, roughly nine tenths recorded once. Material: peripheral blood. Every receptor here comes from a man aged 40-49 years with acute or convalescent COVID-19.

The chain has TRBV5-1 and TRBJ2-3; D may be TRBD2 (6 bases). Trimming cost V 1 base and J 6 bases, with 9 bases left between them. The length of the CDR3 is 13 residues. Germline CDR1 is SGHRS and CDR2 is YFSETQ. This chain's CDR3 is CASSLRGGDTQYF. The DNA of the CDR3 is TGCGCCAGCAGCTTGAGGGGAGGCGATACGCAGTATTTT. Full variable domain (outside the CDR3, taken from reference TRBV5-1 and TRBJ2-3): KAGVTQTPRYLIKTRGQQVTLSCSPISGHRSVSWYQQTPGQGLQFLFEYFSETQRNKGNFPGRFSGRQFSNSRSEMNVSTLELGDSALYLCASSLRGGDTQYFGPGTRLTVL.

The rearrangement uses TRBV12-3 or TRBV12-4 and TRBJ2-2, with D perhaps matching TRBD1 (5 bases). V was trimmed by 6 bases and J by 1 base, leaving 6 bases between them. The CDR3 is 13 amino acids. CDR3 in DNA: TGTGCCAGCAGGCAGGGGAACACCGGGGAGCTGTTTTTT. Amino acids: CASRQGNTGELFF.

This rearrangement joins TRBV7-9 to TRBJ1-2; tentative D call: TRBD1 (6 bases). This CDR3 has 12 amino acids. Germline CDR1 SEHNR, CDR2 FQNEAQ (reference sequence). Deletions cut 4 bases from V and 3 bases from J, with 6 bases between. The CDR3 sequence is CASSWTDYGYTF. DNA of the CDR3: TGTGCCAGCAGCTGGACAGACTATGGCTACACCTTC.

The gene calls are TRBV3-1 (or the pseudogene TRBV3-2) and TRBJ2-1; weak D call: TRBD1 (5 bases). The V end lost 8 bases, the J end lost 9 bases, and 14 bases lay between the germline ends. From germline, CDR1 is LGHDT and CDR2 YNNKEL (reference sequence). The CDR3 has 12 amino acids. The CDR3 DNA follows: TGTGCCAGCTCGACCCAGGGCGGTGAGCAGTTCTTC. Protein product: CASSTQGGEQFF.

The rearrangement uses TRBV30 and TRBJ2-2, with a possible D match to TRBD2 (6 bases). Deletions cut 0 bases from V and 7 bases from J, with 9 bases between. CDR1 and CDR2 (germline): GTSNPN, SVGIG (reference sequence). The CDR3 runs to 13 residues. CDR3: CAWSVAEGGELFF. CDR3 coding DNA: TGTGCCTGGAGTGTGGCGGAGGGCGGGGAGCTGTTTTTT.